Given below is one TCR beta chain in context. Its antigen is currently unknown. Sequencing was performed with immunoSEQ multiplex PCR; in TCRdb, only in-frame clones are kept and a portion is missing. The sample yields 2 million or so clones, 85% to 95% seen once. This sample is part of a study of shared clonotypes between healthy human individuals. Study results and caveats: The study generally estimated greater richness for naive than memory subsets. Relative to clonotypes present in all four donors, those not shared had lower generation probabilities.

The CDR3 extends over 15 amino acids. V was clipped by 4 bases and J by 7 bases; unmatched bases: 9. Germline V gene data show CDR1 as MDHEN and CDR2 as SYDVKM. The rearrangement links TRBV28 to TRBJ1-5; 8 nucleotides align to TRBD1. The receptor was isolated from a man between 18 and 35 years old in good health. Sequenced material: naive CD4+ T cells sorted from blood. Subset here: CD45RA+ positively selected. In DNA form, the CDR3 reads TGTGCCAGCAGTTCGACAGGGGCGGGTAAGCAGCCCCAGCATTTT. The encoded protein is CASSSTGAGKQPQHF.